Listed below are T cell receptor beta chains from one sample, sequenced in a study of blood T cell repertoires in COVID-19. The data were produced by immunoSEQ multiplex PCR, yet TCRdb's version contains in-frame clones alone and is incomplete. This sample has more than 300,000 clones; around 87% occur once, and the top ten carry around 0.93%. What was sequenced was peripheral blood. All receptors come from a woman aged 40 to 55 with COVID-19, enrolled during active disease. Both conserved end residues are part of each CDR3. Each record gives: CDR3 protein, J gene, V gene.

CDR3: CASNEAGANVLTF; J: TRBJ2-6; V: TRBV9
CDR3: CASKSPPGLAGGYEQYF; J: TRBJ2-7; V: TRBV2
CDR3: CATAGLAGYNEQFF; J: TRBJ2-1; V: TRBV15
CDR3: CASSQRGGGGTDTQYF; J: TRBJ2-3; V: TRBV4-3
CDR3: CASSPSSQLRTEAFF; J: TRBJ1-1; V: TRBV18
CDR3: CASSLKPERGEKLFF; J: TRBJ1-4; V: TRBV7-9
CDR3: CASSITGYRAVNTEAFF; J: TRBJ1-1; V: TRBV19
CDR3: CASSWTASSNQPQHF; J: TRBJ1-5; V: TRBV6-2/TRBV6-3
CDR3: CASGGRDRENHHYEQYF; J: TRBJ2-7; V: TRBV12-5
CDR3: CASSAVNEQYF; J: TRBJ2-7; V: TRBV7-8